These 21 T cell receptor beta chains were all obtained from the same sample, sequenced in a study of shared T cell receptors in the human thymus. Produced via immunoSEQ multiplex PCR; TCRdb's table is partial and in-frame only. The table records about 660,000 clones, approximately 87% of them present only once. The same specimen was also included in a second study, on human thymus T cells.

Sequenced material: thymocytes. The source of these receptors is a boy less than two years old with a congenital heart defect.

The CDR3 loop reads CASSDGGRTYNEQFF. The CDR3 DNA follows: TGCGCCAGCAGTGATGGGGGGAGAACCTACAATGAGCAGTTCTTC. This chain links TRBV10-2 with TRBJ2-1, with a weak D call TRBD2 (6 bases). This CDR3 is built from 15 residues. CDR1 is WSHSY and CDR2 is SAAADI in the germline V gene. V shed 3 bases and J shed 2 bases, with 11 bases lying between them.

This chain connects TRBV9 to TRBJ2-5; the match to TRBD1 covers 9 bases. This CDR3 has 15 amino acids. Trimming at V came to 3 bases and at J to 3 bases, leaving 6 bases not matched to a gene. The germline V gene has CDR1 SGDLS and CDR2 YYNGEE. The CDR3 region has the DNA TGTGCCAGCAGCGGCTCCCGGGACAGGGAAGAGACCCAGTACTTC. Its protein product is CASSGSRDREETQYF.

This chain uses TRBV2 with TRBJ2-1, with 7 bases fitting TRBD2. J lost 8 bases, V lost 8 bases, and 15 bases had no gene match. Per germline, CDR1 SNHLY and CDR2 FYNNEI. The CDR3 sequence is 15 residues long. CDR3 in DNA: TGTGCCAGCCGACCTCTAGCGGCCTCTAGGGATGAGCAGTTCTTC. This gives the protein CASRPLAASRDEQFF.

The chain carries TRBV7-9 and TRBJ2-2, with a weak D call TRBD1 (6 bases). This CDR3 is built from 17 residues. V lost 1 base and J 1 base, leaving 13 bases between the germline ends. CDR1 and CDR2 from the germline V gene are SEHNR and FQNEAQ (reference sequence). CDR3 bases: TGTGCCAGCAGCTTAGTTGAGGCAGGGGTGAACACCGGGGAGCTGTTTTTT. Translation: CASSLVEAGVNTGELFF.

The rearrangement uses TRBV5-6 and TRBJ2-1; TRBD2 might be the D (5 bases). This CDR3 spans 17 amino acids. Germline V gene data show CDR1 as SGHDT and CDR2 as YYEEEE. V lost 1 base and J 5 bases, leaving 19 bases between the germline ends. CDR3 nucleotide sequence: TGTGCCAGCAGCTTGCACTCCCACGGGGAACTCAACAATGAGCAGTTCTTC. Translated: CASSLHSHGELNNEQFF. The entire variable domain, with the rest obtained from reference TRBV5-6 and TRBJ2-1, is as follows: DAGVTQSPTHLIKTRGQQVTLRCSPKSGHDTVSWYQQALGQGPQFIFQYYEEEERQRGNFPDRFSGHQFPNYSSELNVNALLLGDSALYLCASSLHSHGELNNEQFFGPGTRLTVL.

This clone occurred once. This chain connects TRBV2 to TRBJ2-7; tentative D call: TRBD1 (6 bases). This CDR3 has 16 amino acids. CDR1 is SNHLY and CDR2 is FYNNEI in the germline V gene. V lost 3 bases to trimming and J lost 2 bases, with 17 bases between them. CDR3 loop: CASSDGLEGQPYEQYF. The CDR3 region has the DNA TGTGCCAGCAGTGACGGGTTAGAGGGACAACCCTACGAGCAGTACTTC.

The gene calls are TRBV10-1 and TRBJ1-5; no clear D. Trimming took 3 bases from V and 3 from J, leaving 15 bases between them. Germline V gene sequence: CDR1 WNHNN, CDR2 SYGVQD (reference sequence). This CDR3 has 16 amino acids. CDR3 DNA sequence: TGCGCCAGCAGTGACTGGCCCCAGTTTCACAATCAGCCCCAGCATTTT. Amino acid sequence: CASSDWPQFHNQPQHF.

This clone appeared a single time. The chain recombines TRBV28 with TRBJ1-1; 7 bases match TRBD1. There are 11 residues in the CDR3. Germline trimming cut 10 bases from V and 4 bases from J; bases unmatched to any gene: 3. Germline CDR1 and CDR2: MDHEN and SYDVKM. The CDR3 region has the DNA TGTGCCACACAGGGGTCCACTGAAGCTTTCTTT. This gives the protein CATQGSTEAFF.

This chain connects TRBV29-1 to TRBJ2-1, with no clear D. Trimming removed 5 bases at V and 4 bases at J, with 12 bases between. CDR1 and CDR2 (germline): SQVTM, ANQGSEA. The CDR3 contains 13 residues. The CDR3 spells CSVSAGIYNEQFF. CDR3 nucleotides: TGCAGCGTTTCTGCAGGTATATACAATGAGCAGTTCTTC.

This clone was detected once. The chain uses TRBV11-2 and TRBJ2-5, with 8 bases lining up with TRBD2. The CDR3 has 16 amino acids. In germline, CDR1 is SGHAT, CDR2 FQNNGV. V shed 5 bases, J shed 2 bases, and the junction held 10 bases outside the gene matches. The CDR3 DNA reads TGTGCCAGCAGCATACTCTTAGCGGGGCCTCAAGAGACCCAGTACTTC. Its translation is CASSILLAGPQETQYF.

The chain is built from TRBV7-9 and TRBJ2-1; 12 bases align to TRBD2. After removal of 2 bases from V and 9 bases from J, the junction contained 5 bases not matched to a gene. The CDR3 spans 15 residues. CDR1 and CDR2 (germline): SEHNR, FQNEAQ (reference sequence). The CDR3 DNA sequence: TGTGCCAGCAGCTTAAGTCTAGCGGGAGGGGGTGAGCAGTTCTTC. It translates to CASSLSLAGGGEQFF.

The chain couples TRBV28 to TRBJ1-5; the D gene is possibly TRBD1 (5 bases). Per germline, CDR1 MDHEN and CDR2 SYDVKM. The CDR3 sequence is 12 residues long. The ends were cut back, 11 bases at V and 3 bases at J, with 11 bases in the middle. This CDR3 reads CAGGLINQPQHF. The CDR3, as DNA: TGTGCCGGGGGGTTAATCAATCAGCCCCAGCATTTT.

In this sample, this clone turned up once. V and J are TRBV7-9 and TRBJ1-1, with D possibly TRBD1 on 5 matching bases. Germline CDR1 reads SEHNR; CDR2 reads FQNEAQ (reference sequence). The V gene lost 5 bases and the J gene lost 1 base, with 17 bases spanning the gap. The CDR3 sequence is 16 residues long. This CDR3 is CASSPRQGSTNTEAFF. The CDR3, as DNA: TGTGCCAGCAGCCCGCGGCAGGGTAGCACGAACACTGAAGCTTTCTTT. Full variable domain (remainder filled in from reference TRBV7-9 and TRBJ1-1): DTGVSQNPRHKITKRGQNVTFRCDPISEHNRLYWYRQTLGQGPEFLTYFQNEAQLEKSRLLSDRFSAERPKGSFSTLEIQRTEQGDSAMYLCASSPRQGSTNTEAFFGQGTRLTVV.

With respect to this clone: A junction boundary mismatches the germline segment, possibly from a read error. CDR3 sequence: CASTGYGNSNQPQHF. The CDR3 DNA sequence: TGTGCAAGCACGGGATATGGTAATAGCAATCAGCCCCAGCATTTT. The J gene is TRBJ1-5, the V gene TRBV5-8; D remains ambiguous. The CDR3 length is 15 residues. CDR1 is SGHTS, CDR2 YDEGEE, per germline.

This rearrangement joins TRBV27 to TRBJ2-7; no clear D. In germline, CDR1 is MNHEY, CDR2 SMNVEV (reference sequence). The CDR3 has 15 residues. V was pared by 5 bases and J by 2 bases, with 16 bases between. CDR3 bases: TGTGCCAGCAGTCCGAGGATCGGAGCCCCCTACGAGCAGTACTTC. Protein: CASSPRIGAPYEQYF.

The chain uses TRBV5-4 and TRBJ2-2; TRBD1 matches at 8 bases. The CDR3 length is 16 residues. Germline-derived CDR1 and CDR2 are SGHNT and YYREEE (reference sequence). J gave up 0 bases and V 3 bases, and 4 bases lay outside the gene matches. Here the CDR3 reads CASSWRQGTNTGELFF. The DNA for the CDR3 is TGTGCCAGCAGCTGGAGACAGGGGACGAACACCGGGGAGCTGTTTTTT.

This sequence joins TRBV2 and TRBJ2-3; 11 positions match TRBD2. The CDR3 loop spans 14 amino acids. Germline-derived CDR1 and CDR2 are SNHLY and FYNNEI. The V and J ends lost 10 bases and 3 bases, in that order; junction bases with no gene match: 6. CDR3 DNA: TGTGCCATTCGGACTAGCGGGTTGACAGATACGCAGTATTTT. It encodes CAIRTSGLTDTQYF.

The chain recombines TRBV9 with TRBJ2-6; D unresolved. CDR3 length: 16 amino acids. The germline V and J ends were trimmed by 6 bases and 0 bases, with 13 bases remaining between them. From germline, CDR1 is SGDLS and CDR2 YYNGEE. The CDR3 DNA follows: TGTGCCAGCACCCCTCTCGGTGGCTCTGGGGCCAACGTCCTGACTTTC. Its translation: CASTPLGGSGANVLTF.

The gene calls are TRBV9 and TRBJ1-5, with 7 bases aligning to TRBD1. The CDR3 spans 16 residues. Per the germline V gene, CDR1 is SGDLS and CDR2 is YYNGEE. V trimming: 0 bases; J trimming: 4 bases; junction bases outside the gene matches: 7. The CDR3 is CASSVGQQGQNQPQHF. CDR3 sequence (DNA): TGTGCCAGCAGCGTAGGTCAACAGGGGCAAAATCAGCCCCAGCATTTT.

With regard to this clone: Other DNA sequences of this sample code for an identical CDR3. The chain combines TRBV6-1 with TRBJ1-5; D unresolved. Germline CDR1 and CDR2: MNHNS and SASEGT. The CDR3 spans 12 residues. V lost 3 bases, J lost 10 bases, and 10 bases lay in between. CDR3 sequence reads: CASSDPDSPQHF. CDR3 in DNA: TGTGCCAGCAGTGATCCAGATTCCCCCCAGCATTTT.

The V call is TRBV27, the J call TRBJ1-6; 8 bases match TRBD1. CDR1 and CDR2 from the germline V gene are MNHEY and SMNVEV (reference sequence). This CDR3 comprises 14 residues. J was trimmed by 8 bases and V by 8 bases; bases with no gene match: 8. CDR3 nucleotide sequence: TGTGCCAGCTTGCAGCCAGGGGGCGATTCACCCCTCCACTTT. Translation gives CASLQPGGDSPLHF.